This paragraph covers one TCR beta chain sequence. This sample is part of a study of blood T cell repertoires in COVID-19. Turning to the study itself: The United States, Italy and Spain supplied acute and convalescent COVID-19 samples.

In the study's own analysis: Reference gene primer amplification gave estimated nucleated cell counts. Here immunoSEQ multiplex PCR was the method, and the copy in TCRdb shows in-frame clones only, minus some. The DNA was the basis for D and trimming; V, J and clone size are from that table. The repertoire includes around 15,000 clones, roughly three quarters of them detected once, and 25% to 35% sits in the top ten. This CDR3 has 13 residues. Germline V gene sequence: CDR1 SGHRS, CDR2 YFSETQ. Trimming stripped 4 bases from V and 2 bases from J, with 9 bases between. The origin of this receptor is a man between 65 and 85 years old with active or convalescent COVID-19. Sequenced sample: peripheral blood. This rearrangement joins TRBV5-1 to TRBJ2-5; weak D call: TRBD1 (5 bases). The CDR3 here is CASSRQLQETQYF. The CDR3 bases are TGCGCCAGCAGCCGACAGCTTCAAGAGACCCAGTACTTC.